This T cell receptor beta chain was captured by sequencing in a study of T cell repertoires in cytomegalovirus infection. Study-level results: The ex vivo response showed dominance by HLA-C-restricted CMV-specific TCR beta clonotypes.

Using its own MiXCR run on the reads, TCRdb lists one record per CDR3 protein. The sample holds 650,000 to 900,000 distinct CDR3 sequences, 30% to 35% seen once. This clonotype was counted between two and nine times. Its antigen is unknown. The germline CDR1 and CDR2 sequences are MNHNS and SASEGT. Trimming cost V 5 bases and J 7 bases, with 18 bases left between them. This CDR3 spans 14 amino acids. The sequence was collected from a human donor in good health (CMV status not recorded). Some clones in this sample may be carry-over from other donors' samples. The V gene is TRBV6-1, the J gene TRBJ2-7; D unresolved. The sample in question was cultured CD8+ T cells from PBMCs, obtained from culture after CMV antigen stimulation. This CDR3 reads CASSLRTGSAEQYF. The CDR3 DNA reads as TGTGCCAGCAGTCTCCGGACCGGTTCCGCTGAGCAGTACTTC.